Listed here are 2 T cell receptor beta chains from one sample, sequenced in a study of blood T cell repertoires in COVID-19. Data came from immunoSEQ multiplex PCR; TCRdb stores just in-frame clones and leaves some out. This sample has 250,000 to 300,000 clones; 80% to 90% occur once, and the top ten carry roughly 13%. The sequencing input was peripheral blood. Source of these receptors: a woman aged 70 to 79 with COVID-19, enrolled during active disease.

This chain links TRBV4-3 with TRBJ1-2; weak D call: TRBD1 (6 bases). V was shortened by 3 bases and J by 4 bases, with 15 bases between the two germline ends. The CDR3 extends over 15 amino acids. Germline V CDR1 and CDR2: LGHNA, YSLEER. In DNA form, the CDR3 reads TGCGCCAGCAGCCAGGAATTACAGGGCGCCTATGGCTACACCTTC. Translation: CASSQELQGAYGYTF.

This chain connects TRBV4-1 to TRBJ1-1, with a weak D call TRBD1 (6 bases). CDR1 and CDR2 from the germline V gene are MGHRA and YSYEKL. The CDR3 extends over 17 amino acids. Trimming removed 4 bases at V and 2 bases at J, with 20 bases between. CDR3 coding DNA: TGCGCCAGCAGCCGAACGGTCGGGGGGGCCTTAAACACTGAAGCTTTCTTT. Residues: CASSRTVGGALNTEAFF.